This TCR beta chain was profiled in a study of T cell responses to AZD1222 COVID-19 vaccine. The V gene lost 6 bases and the J gene lost 2 bases, with 13 bases spanning the gap. The germline CDR1 and CDR2 sequences are MNHEY and SVGAGI. The length of the CDR3 is 14 residues. Generated by immunoSEQ multiplex PCR, the TCRdb table keeps only in-frame clones and is missing some. The repertoire holds roughly 150,000 clones, with roughly 90% as singletons. The V call is TRBV6-5, the J call TRBJ1-1; possible D gene TRBD1, 6 bases. The sample consisted of peripheral blood, taken on day 0 of AZD1222 vaccination. This receptor was identified in an adult in good health. The chain's CDR3 is CASRGQQGNTEAFF. The CDR3 DNA follows: TGTGCCAGCAGAGGCCAACAGGGTAACACTGAAGCTTTCTTT.